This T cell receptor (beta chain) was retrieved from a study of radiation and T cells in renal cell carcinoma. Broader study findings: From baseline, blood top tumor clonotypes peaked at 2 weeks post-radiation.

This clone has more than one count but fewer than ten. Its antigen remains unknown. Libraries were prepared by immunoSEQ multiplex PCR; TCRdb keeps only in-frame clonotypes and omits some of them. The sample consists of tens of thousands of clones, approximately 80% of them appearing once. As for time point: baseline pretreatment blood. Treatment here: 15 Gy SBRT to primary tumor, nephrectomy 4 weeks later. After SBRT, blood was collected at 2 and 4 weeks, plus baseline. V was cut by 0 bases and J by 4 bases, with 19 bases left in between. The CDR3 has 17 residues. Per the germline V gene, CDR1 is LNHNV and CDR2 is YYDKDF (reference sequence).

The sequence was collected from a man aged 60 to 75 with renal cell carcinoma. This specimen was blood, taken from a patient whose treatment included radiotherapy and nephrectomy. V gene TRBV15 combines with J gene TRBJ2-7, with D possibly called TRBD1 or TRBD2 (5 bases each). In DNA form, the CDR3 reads TGTGCCACCAGCAGAGATCGGGGCCGTGGGATACGATACGAGCAGTACTTC. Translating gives CATSRDRGRGIRYEQYF.